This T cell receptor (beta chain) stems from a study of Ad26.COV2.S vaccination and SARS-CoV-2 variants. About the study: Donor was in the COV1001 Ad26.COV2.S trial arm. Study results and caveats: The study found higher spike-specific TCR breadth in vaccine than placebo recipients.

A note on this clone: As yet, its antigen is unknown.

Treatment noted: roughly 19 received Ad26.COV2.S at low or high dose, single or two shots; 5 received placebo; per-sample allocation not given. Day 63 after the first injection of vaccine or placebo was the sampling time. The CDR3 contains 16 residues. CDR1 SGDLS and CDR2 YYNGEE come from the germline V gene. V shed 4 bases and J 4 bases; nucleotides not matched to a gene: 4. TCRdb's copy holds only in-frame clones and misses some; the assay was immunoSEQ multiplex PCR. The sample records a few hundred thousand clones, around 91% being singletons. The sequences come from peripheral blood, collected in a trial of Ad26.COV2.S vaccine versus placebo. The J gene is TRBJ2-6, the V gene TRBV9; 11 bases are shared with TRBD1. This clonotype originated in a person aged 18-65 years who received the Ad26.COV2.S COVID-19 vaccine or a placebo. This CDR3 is CASSRTGGAGANVLTF. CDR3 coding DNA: TGTGCCAGCAGCAGGACAGGGGGCGCCGGGGCCAACGTCCTGACTTTC.